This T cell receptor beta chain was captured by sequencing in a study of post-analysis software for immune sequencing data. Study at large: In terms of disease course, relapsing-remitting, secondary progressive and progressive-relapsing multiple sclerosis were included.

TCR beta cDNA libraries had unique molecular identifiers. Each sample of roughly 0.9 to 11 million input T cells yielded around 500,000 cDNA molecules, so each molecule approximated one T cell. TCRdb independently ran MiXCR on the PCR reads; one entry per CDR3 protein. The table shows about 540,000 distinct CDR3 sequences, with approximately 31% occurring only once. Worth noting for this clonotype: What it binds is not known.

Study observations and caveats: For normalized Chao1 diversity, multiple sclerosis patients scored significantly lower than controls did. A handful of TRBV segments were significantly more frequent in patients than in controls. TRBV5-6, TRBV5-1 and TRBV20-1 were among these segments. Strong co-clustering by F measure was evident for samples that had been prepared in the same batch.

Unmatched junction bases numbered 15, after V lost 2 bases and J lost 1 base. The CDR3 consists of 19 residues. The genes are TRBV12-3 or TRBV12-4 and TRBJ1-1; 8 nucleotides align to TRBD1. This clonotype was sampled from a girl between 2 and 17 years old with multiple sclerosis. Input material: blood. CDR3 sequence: CASSLLGDWTGQGNTEAFF. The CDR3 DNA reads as TGTGCCAGCAGTTTATTGGGGGACTGGACAGGGCAGGGGAACACTGAAGCTTTCTTT.